This is a list of T cell receptor beta chains from one sample in a study of cytomegalovirus exposure and HLA in healthy donors. Clones were read by immunoSEQ multiplex PCR, and TCRdb kept only the in-frame ones, dropping some. This table has about 88,000 clones, more than 70% appearing once. The sequenced sample consisted of PBMCs. These receptors all stem from a woman aged 18 to 35 in good health and CMV-seropositive. CDR3s include the opening cysteine and the closing phenylalanine or tryptophan. D genes are given only for firm matches. The size field is filled for only some rows; it gives once, few, many or a size class.

j_call: TRBJ1-1; clone_size: NA; v_call: TRBV7-9; d_call: TRBD1; cdr3_aa: CASSLGQVNTEAFF; cdr3_nt: TGTGCCAGCAGCTTGGGACAGGTGAACACTGAAGCTTTCTTT
j_call: TRBJ1-2; clone_size: few; v_call: TRBV6-5; d_call: NA; cdr3_aa: CASSPATGFFGYTF; cdr3_nt: TGTGCCAGCAGTCCAGCCACAGGGTTCTTTGGCTACACCTTC
j_call: TRBJ1-4; clone_size: NA; v_call: TRBV10-3; d_call: NA; cdr3_aa: CAISDQRQSNEKLFF; cdr3_nt: TGTGCCATCAGTGACCAAAGACAAAGTAATGAAAAACTGTTTTTT
j_call: TRBJ1-5; clone_size: few; v_call: TRBV4-1; d_call: NA; cdr3_aa: CASNPDPQGHQPQHF; cdr3_nt: TGCGCCAGCAACCCCGACCCACAGGGCCATCAGCCCCAGCATTTT
j_call: TRBJ2-6; clone_size: NA; v_call: TRBV6-4; d_call: NA; cdr3_aa: CASSVQFNSGANVLTF; cdr3_nt: TGTGCCAGCAGTGTGCAGTTTAACTCTGGGGCCAACGTCCTGACTTTC
j_call: TRBJ2-2; clone_size: NA; v_call: TRBV19; d_call: TRBD2; cdr3_aa: CAGGWGNTGELFF; cdr3_nt: TGTGCGGGAGGGTGGGGAAACACCGGGGAGCTGTTTTTT
j_call: TRBJ1-5; clone_size: NA; v_call: TRBV10-3; d_call: TRBD1; cdr3_aa: CAISDRGPSNQPQHF; cdr3_nt: TGTGCCATCAGTGACAGGGGGCCAAGCAATCAGCCCCAGCATTTT
j_call: TRBJ2-4; clone_size: NA; v_call: TRBV2; d_call: TRBD1; cdr3_aa: CASSGTGGRGRAKNIQYF; cdr3_nt: TGTGCCAGCAGTGGGACAGGGGGCCGGGGGAGAGCCAAAAACATTCAGTACTTC
j_call: TRBJ2-7; clone_size: NA; v_call: TRBV10-1; d_call: NA; cdr3_aa: CATSDVAATGSYEQYF; cdr3_nt: TGCGCCACCTCGGATGTTGCGGCGACAGGCTCTTACGAGCAGTACTTC
j_call: TRBJ1-6; clone_size: NA; v_call: TRBV9; d_call: NA; cdr3_aa: CASSGRVSYNSPLHF; cdr3_nt: TGTGCCAGCAGCGGCAGGGTCTCCTATAATTCACCCCTCCACTTT
j_call: TRBJ1-2; clone_size: few; v_call: TRBV10-1; d_call: NA; cdr3_aa: CASSVGGPFGYTF; cdr3_nt: TGCGCCAGCAGTGTGGGGGGGCCTTTTGGCTACACCTTC
j_call: TRBJ1-4; clone_size: few; v_call: TRBV5-1; d_call: TRBD1; cdr3_aa: CASGTGGDPSNEKLFF; cdr3_nt: TGCGCCAGCGGGACAGGGGGCGATCCCTCTAATGAAAAACTGTTTTTT
j_call: TRBJ1-2; clone_size: NA; v_call: TRBV5-6; d_call: NA; cdr3_aa: CASSLGAEYYGYTF; cdr3_nt: TGTGCCAGCAGCTTGGGGGCAGAATACTATGGCTACACCTTC
j_call: TRBJ1-5; clone_size: few; v_call: TRBV27; d_call: TRBD1; cdr3_aa: CASSFLGPGQSNQPQHF; cdr3_nt: TGTGCCAGCAGTTTTCTGGGACCGGGACAGAGCAATCAGCCCCAGCATTTT
j_call: TRBJ1-4; clone_size: once; v_call: TRBV5-1; d_call: NA; cdr3_aa: CASSLQAGNEKLFF; cdr3_nt: TGCGCCAGCAGCCTACAGGCGGGAAATGAAAAACTGTTTTTT
j_call: TRBJ1-5; clone_size: NA; v_call: TRBV29-1; d_call: TRBD1; cdr3_aa: CSVAAWTGGAPKFNQPQHF; cdr3_nt: TGCAGCGTTGCAGCATGGACAGGGGGCGCCCCCAAGTTCAATCAGCCCCAGCATTTT
j_call: TRBJ2-1; clone_size: NA; v_call: TRBV5-5; d_call: NA; cdr3_aa: CASSKPGIDEQFF; cdr3_nt: TGTGCCAGCAGCAAGCCCGGGATCGATGAGCAGTTCTTC
j_call: TRBJ2-5; clone_size: NA; v_call: TRBV30; d_call: NA; cdr3_aa: CAWSVDWFRGTGETQYF; cdr3_nt: TGTGCCTGGAGTGTAGACTGGTTCCGGGGGACGGGAGAGACCCAGTACTTC
j_call: TRBJ2-7; clone_size: few; v_call: TRBV6-5; d_call: TRBD1; cdr3_aa: CASSNRGLYEQYF; cdr3_nt: TGTGCCAGCAGTAACAGGGGGCTCTACGAGCAGTACTTC
j_call: TRBJ1-3; clone_size: few; v_call: TRBV5-6; d_call: NA; cdr3_aa: CASSLSSSGNTIYF; cdr3_nt: TGTGCCAGCAGCTTGTCCAGCTCTGGAAACACCATATATTTT
j_call: TRBJ2-5; clone_size: NA; v_call: TRBV28; d_call: TRBD1; cdr3_aa: CASSFTLSRHRGMLSGRETQYF; cdr3_nt: TGTGCCAGCAGTTTTACTTTGTCTCGTCACAGGGGGATGTTAAGCGGTAGAGAGACCCAGTACTTC
j_call: TRBJ2-7; clone_size: once; v_call: TRBV6-6; d_call: NA; cdr3_aa: CASSYGQSYEQYF; cdr3_nt: TGTGCCAGCAGTTACGGGCAGTCCTACGAGCAGTACTTC
j_call: TRBJ1-2; clone_size: NA; v_call: TRBV5-1; d_call: NA; cdr3_aa: CASSLGSPGDGYTF; cdr3_nt: TGCGCCAGCAGCTTGGGGTCCCCAGGGGATGGCTACACCTTC
j_call: TRBJ2-5; clone_size: NA; v_call: TRBV2; d_call: TRBD2; cdr3_aa: CASSLTSGGGQETQYF; cdr3_nt: TGTGCCAGCAGCCTCACTAGCGGGGGGGGACAAGAGACCCAGTACTTC
j_call: TRBJ2-3; clone_size: once; v_call: TRBV6-1; d_call: TRBD2; cdr3_aa: CASSEERGATDTQYF; cdr3_nt: TGTGCCAGCAGTGAAGAGCGGGGGGCTACAGATACGCAGTATTTT
j_call: TRBJ1-6; clone_size: NA; v_call: TRBV19; d_call: NA; cdr3_aa: CASSIDTGRVNSPLHF; cdr3_nt: TGTGCCAGTAGTATAGATACTGGCAGGGTTAATTCACCCCTCCACTTT
j_call: TRBJ2-5; clone_size: once; v_call: TRBV11-2; d_call: NA; cdr3_aa: CASVGPGDQETQYF; cdr3_nt: TGTGCCAGCGTCGGCCCGGGGGACCAAGAGACCCAGTACTTC
j_call: TRBJ1-1; clone_size: NA; v_call: TRBV5-1; d_call: NA; cdr3_aa: CASSLGAGAGTEAFF; cdr3_nt: TGCGCCAGCAGCTTGGGAGCAGGGGCTGGGACTGAAGCTTTCTTT
j_call: TRBJ1-1; clone_size: medium-sized; v_call: TRBV12-5; d_call: NA; cdr3_aa: CASGRISNTEAFF; cdr3_nt: TGTGCTAGTGGGAGGATATCGAACACTGAAGCTTTCTTT
j_call: TRBJ2-3; clone_size: NA; v_call: TRBV11-3; d_call: TRBD2; cdr3_aa: CASSLGRETSALTDTQYF; cdr3_nt: TGTGCCAGCAGCTTAGGGCGGGAAACTAGCGCGCTCACAGATACGCAGTATTTT
j_call: TRBJ1-2; clone_size: NA; v_call: TRBV19; d_call: NA; cdr3_aa: CASSILKELRGYTF; cdr3_nt: TGTGCCAGTAGTATCCTCAAGGAGCTTCGCGGCTACACCTTC
j_call: TRBJ2-7; clone_size: few; v_call: TRBV6-1; d_call: NA; cdr3_aa: CAIGTPYEQYF; cdr3_nt: TGTGCCATCGGGACTCCCTACGAGCAGTACTTC
j_call: TRBJ2-7; clone_size: once; v_call: TRBV5-1; d_call: NA; cdr3_aa: CASSLAGNSIYEQYF; cdr3_nt: TGCGCCAGCAGCTTGGCCGGGAATTCTATATACGAGCAGTACTTC
j_call: TRBJ2-7; clone_size: NA; v_call: TRBV7-2; d_call: TRBD2; cdr3_aa: CASTRGLAGVYEQYF; cdr3_nt: TGTGCCAGCACCCGGGGACTAGCGGGAGTCTACGAGCAGTACTTC
j_call: TRBJ1-2; clone_size: few; v_call: TRBV19; d_call: NA; cdr3_aa: CASSLRGGANYGYTF; cdr3_nt: TGTGCCAGTAGCCTGAGGGGGGGCGCTAACTATGGCTACACCTTC